These 14 T cell receptor beta chains originate from one sample sequenced in a study of T cells in Graves' hyperthyroidism and ophthalmopathy. What was amplified from RNA transcripts were TCR beta CDR3 regions. HTBI primers drove first-round RT-PCR of the TCR CDR3. TCRdb redid the calling of the multiplex PCR reads with MiXCR, one entry per CDR3 protein. The sample consists of about 760,000 distinct CDR3 sequences, under 45% of them appearing once. Material: blood. These receptors originate from a middle-aged woman with Graves' hyperthyroidism.

J is TRBJ1-2 and V is TRBV4-3; D uncertain. The CDR3 length is 13 residues. Trimming stripped 3 bases from V and 6 bases from J, with 11 bases between. In germline, CDR1 is LGHNA, CDR2 YSLEER. CDR3 sequence: CASSQGVWDGYTF. CDR3 in DNA: TGCGCCAGCAGCCAGGGTGTATGGGATGGCTACACCTTC.

Details on this clonotype: A much larger clone sits a single nucleotide away, making a read error possible. The CDR3: CASLHQGRQETQYF. The DNA for the CDR3 is TGTGCCAGCCTTCACCAGGGGCGGCAAGAGACCCAGTACTTC. This chain uses TRBV7-9 with TRBJ2-5, with a tentative D call TRBD1 (6 bases). Germline CDR1 and CDR2: SEHNR and FQNEAQ (reference sequence). With 8 bases removed from V and 2 bases from J, the gap between germline ends came to 15 bases. The CDR3 length is 14 residues.

This chain connects TRBV10-3 to TRBJ2-2; D gene unclear. The CDR3 covers 13 residues. Per the germline V gene, CDR1 is ENHRY and CDR2 is SYGVKD. With 8 bases removed from V and 1 base from J, the gap between germline ends came to 8 bases. The DNA for the CDR3 is TGTGCCATCGCATTGGGGAACACCGGGGAGCTGTTTTTT. This translates into CAIALGNTGELFF.

The chain couples TRBV2 to TRBJ1-2; a weak D match, TRBD1 (5 bases). CDR1 is SNHLY and CDR2 is FYNNEI in the germline V gene. Between the trimmed V and J ends, which lost 3 bases and 1 base, there was a span of 15 bases. This CDR3 comprises 16 residues. The CDR3 nucleotides are TGTGCCAGCAGTGACCAGGGACGGACGCTTAACTATGGCTACACCTTC. Protein sequence: CASSDQGRTLNYGYTF.

The chain has TRBV2 and TRBJ1-5, with D uncertain. Germline V gene sequence: CDR1 SNHLY, CDR2 FYNNEI. This CDR3 comprises 15 residues. V lost 5 bases, J lost 3 bases, and 14 bases lay in between. Written as DNA, the CDR3 is TGTGCCAGCAGTACCTACAAGGGTATCAATCAGCCCCAGCATTTT. It encodes CASSTYKGINQPQHF.

Remarks on this clonotype: Germline and junction disagree at one end, which may indicate a read error. The chain recombines TRBV7-9 with TRBJ1-4; D not certain. This CDR3 has 13 residues. Germline lookup yields CDR1 SEHNR and CDR2 FQNEAQ (reference sequence). The CDR3 bases are TGTACCAGCAGCTTGTACACTAATGAAAAACTGTTTTTT. Translating it yields CTSSLYTNEKLFF.

This clonotype was counted once. One junction end disagrees with the germline gene, perhaps due to a read error. The chain has TRBV7-2 and TRBJ2-7; 7 positions match TRBD2. The CDR3 is 12 residues long. Germline lookup yields CDR1 SGHTA and CDR2 FQGNSA. Written as DNA, the CDR3 is TGTGCCAGCGGCTTATTAGCGGGCGAGCAGTACTTC. This codes for CASGLLAGEQYF.

Note on this clonotype: One base away lies a much larger clone, so this may be a sequencing read error. The chain joins TRBV12-3 or TRBV12-4 to TRBJ1-5; D ambiguous. This CDR3 is built from 14 residues. This chain's CDR3 is CAGSFRETNQPQHF. Written as DNA, the CDR3 is TGTGCCGGCAGTTTCCGAGAGACTAATCAGCCCCAGCATTTT.

The genes are TRBV7-8 and TRBJ1-1, with D maybe TRBD1 (5 bases). Deletions cut 6 bases from V and 3 bases from J, with 29 bases between. The CDR3 is 19 residues long. Germline CDR1 SGHVS, CDR2 FQNEAQ. CDR3 in amino acids: CASRRARGKGSGLDTEAFF. CDR3 in DNA: TGTGCCAGCAGAAGAGCCCGGGGGAAAGGTTCGGGGTTGGACACTGAAGCTTTCTTT.

This clonotype came up a few times. The junction departs from germline at one end; a sequencing error may be responsible. The chain is built from TRBV11-2 and TRBJ2-7; 8 nucleotides align to TRBD2. This CDR3 has 17 residues. The germline gives CDR1 SGHAT, CDR2 FQNNGV. CDR3 amino acids: CASSQMEGTSGTYEQYF. The CDR3 bases are TGCGCCAGCAGCCAGATGGAAGGCACTAGCGGTACCTACGAGCAGTACTTC.

The chain links TRBV11-1 to TRBJ1-1; tentative D call: TRBD1 (6 bases). The CDR3 contains 13 residues. V dropped 5 bases and J dropped 8 bases, with 15 bases sitting between them. Germline V gives CDR1 SGHAT, CDR2 FQDESV (reference sequence). CDR3 residues: CASSLIGGREAFF. CDR3 bases: TGTGCCAGCAGCCTTATTGGGGGCAGAGAAGCTTTCTTT.

J is TRBJ1-6 and V is TRBV6-1; no clear D. Germline loops: CDR1 MNHNS, CDR2 SASEGT. V lost 2 bases and J lost 6, with 8 bases in between. The CDR3 runs 14 residues. The DNA of the CDR3 is TGTGCCAGCAGTGAAAGGCACGGTAATTCACCCCTCCACTTT. It is translated as CASSERHGNSPLHF.

The sample holds a few counts of this clonotype. V usage is TRBV14 and J usage is TRBJ1-4, with no clear D. Germline CDR1 SGHDN, CDR2 FVKESK. The CDR3 spans 13 residues. Trimming removed 0 bases from V and 11 bases from J, with 10 bases in between. CDR3 region: CASSQERTFKLFF. CDR3 in DNA: TGTGCCAGCAGCCAAGAAAGGACCTTTAAACTGTTTTTT.

This clonotype came up many times. The chain has TRBV20-1 and TRBJ1-5, with 9 bases identical to TRBD1. This CDR3 has 13 residues. Looked up from germline, CDR1 is DFQATT and CDR2 is SNEGSKA (reference sequence). The trim removed 3 bases at V and 5 bases at J, leaving 2 bases unmatched. The CDR3: CSARRQGDQPQHF. In DNA form, the CDR3 reads TGCAGTGCTAGGAGACAGGGGGATCAGCCCCAGCATTTT.